The 13 T cell receptor beta chains listed next were all sequenced from one sample in a study of blood T cells in healthy people across ages. Primed by a sample-barcoded 5' primer and a J-beta primer mix, a second PCR proceeded for 7 to 11 cycles. TCRdb re-analysed the 5' RACE reads in MiXCR, keeping a single row per CDR3 protein. This table has around 1,500,000 distinct CDR3 sequences, 28% appearing once. Sequencing was done on a sample of blood. The receptors derive from a woman younger than 45 in good health.

CDR3 in amino acids: CASTRRFNSGAKNIQYF. The CDR3 coding sequence is TGTGCCAGCACGCGCCGCTTCAATAGCGGGGCTAAAAACATTCAGTACTTC. J is TRBJ2-4 and V is TRBV5-5; 8 bases are a match to TRBD2. Germline CDR1 and CDR2: SGHKS and YYEKEE (reference sequence). The CDR3 spans 17 residues. With 6 bases clipped from V and 4 bases from J, the junction kept 15 bases outside the gene matches.

This clonotype was detected a few times. This chain joins TRBV29-1 and TRBJ2-1, with D uncertain. The J call is in doubt because the DNA end fits TRBJ2-7 better. The germline V gene encodes CDR1 SQVTM and CDR2 ANQGSEA. The CDR3 length is 12 residues. CDR3 coding DNA: TGCAGCGTTGACCCCAACTACAATGAGCAGTACTTC. Amino acid sequence: CSVDPNYNEQYF.

This clonotype showed up many times. The chain joins TRBV12-3 or TRBV12-4 to TRBJ1-6; maybe TRBD1 (6 bases). Trimming removed 7 bases from V and 11 bases from J, with 15 bases in between. CDR3 length: 13 residues. CDR3 loop: CASTPKGGTPLHF. CDR3 nucleotide sequence: TGTGCCAGCACGCCGAAGGGGGGCACACCCCTCCACTTT.

To note about this clonotype: Relative to the germline gene, one junction end is altered; a read error may explain this. The CDR3 bases are TGCGCCAGCAGCTTGGCTACCACAGATACGCAGAATTTT. Protein product: CASSLATTDTQNF. The chain uses TRBV5-1 and TRBJ2-3; D not certain. Looked up from germline, CDR1 is SGHRS and CDR2 is YFSETQ. The CDR3 sequence is 13 residues long.

This clonotype was observed a few times. V is TRBV27 and J is TRBJ1-1; unclear D gene. The V end was cut by 2 bases, the J end by 8 bases, with 12 bases between. Germline values: CDR1 MNHEY, CDR2 SMNVEV (reference sequence). The length of the CDR3 is 13 residues. As DNA, the CDR3 is TGTGCCAGCAGTTTAGGGTTGTCGTCAGAAGCTTTCTTT. It yields the protein CASSLGLSSEAFF.

At least ten counts were recorded for this clonotype. The genes are TRBV2 and TRBJ2-1, with TRBD1 matching 7 bases. The CDR3 spans 13 residues. Trimming at V came to 6 bases and at J to 6 bases, leaving 5 bases not matched to a gene. Germline V gene data show CDR1 as SNHLY and CDR2 as FYNNEI. CDR3 loop: CASREDRLNEQFF. DNA of the CDR3: TGTGCCAGCAGAGAGGACAGGCTCAATGAGCAGTTCTTC. Full variable domain (rest looked up from reference TRBV2 and TRBJ2-1): EPEVTQTPSHQVTQMGQEVILRCVPISNHLYFYWYRQILGQKVEFLVSFYNNEISEKSEIFDDQFSVERPDGSNFTLKIRSTKLEDSAMYFCASREDRLNEQFFGPGTRLTVL.

V is TRBV7-9 and J is TRBJ2-5; D is ambiguous. The CDR3 covers 12 residues. V gave up 2 bases and J gave up 9 bases, with 10 bases separating them. Looked up from germline, CDR1 is SEHNR and CDR2 is FQNEAQ (reference sequence). CDR3 nucleotide sequence: TGTGCCAGCAGCTTAAGTCGGCCGTCCCAGTACTTC. The encoded protein is CASSLSRPSQYF.

This clonotype was found a few times. The chain is built from TRBV9 and TRBJ2-1; 8 nucleotides align to TRBD2. This CDR3 spans 16 amino acids. Germline CDR1 reads SGDLS; CDR2 reads YYNGEE. With 0 bases clipped from V and 8 bases from J, the junction kept 10 bases outside the gene matches. The CDR3 here is CASSVGLATLGDEQFF. The CDR3 DNA reads as TGTGCCAGCAGCGTAGGACTAGCGACCCTAGGCGATGAGCAGTTCTTC.

This clonotype appeared a few times. The chain joins TRBV20-1 to TRBJ2-3; 7 bases fit TRBD2. This CDR3 spans 13 amino acids. Germline V CDR1 and CDR2: DFQATT, SNEGSKA (reference sequence). The CDR3 here is CSVAGDGTDTQYF. In DNA, the CDR3 is TGCAGCGTCGCGGGAGATGGTACAGATACGCAGTATTTT.

Note on this clonotype: One end of the junction is discordant with germline, which a read error may explain. The chain carries TRBV7-2 and TRBJ2-5; D is perhaps TRBD1 or TRBD2 (5 bases each). This CDR3 spans 14 amino acids. The V gene's germline CDR1 is SGHTA and CDR2 FQGNSA. CDR3 region: CASSLWGSQEAQYF. The CDR3 bases are TGTGCCAGCAGCTTATGGGGGAGTCAAGAGGCCCAGTACTTC.

The chain carries TRBV12-5 and TRBJ2-1; D not certain. Per germline, CDR1 LGHNT and CDR2 FRNRAP. V lost 2 bases, J lost 13 bases, and 9 bases lay in between. The CDR3 runs to 11 residues. Here the CDR3 reads CASGLRKTQFF. CDR3 DNA: TGTGCTAGTGGTTTGCGCAAGACCCAGTTCTTC.

The chain combines TRBV5-1 with TRBJ1-5, with 7 bases aligning to TRBD1. This CDR3 contains 16 residues. Germline CDR1 is SGHRS and CDR2 is YFSETQ. The ends lost 3 bases at V and 2 bases at J; junction bases unmatched: 8. The CDR3 DNA follows: TGCGCCAGCAGCTGGTTAGACAGGGCTGGCAATCAGCCCCAGCATTTT. It translates to CASSWLDRAGNQPQHF. Based on the CDR3 plus reference TRBV5-1 and TRBJ1-5, the full variable domain is KAGVTQTPRYLIKTRGQQVTLSCSPISGHRSVSWYQQTPGQGLQFLFEYFSETQRNKGNFPGRFSGRQFSNSRSEMNVSTLELGDSALYLCASSWLDRAGNQPQHFGDGTRLSIL.

In its sample, this clonotype was seen many times. This chain links TRBV12-3 or TRBV12-4 with TRBJ2-7; 7 positions agree with TRBD2. V lost 3 bases, J lost 0 bases, and 8 bases stayed unmatched. The CDR3 loop spans 16 amino acids. CDR3 in amino acids: CASSFGGSTPSYEQYF. CDR3 bases: TGTGCCAGCAGTTTTGGCGGGAGTACCCCCTCCTACGAGCAGTACTTC.